The 5 T cell receptor beta chains below come from one sample, sequenced in a study of blood T cell repertoires in COVID-19. This table comes from immunoSEQ multiplex PCR, and its TCRdb copy is limited to in-frame clones, with some not included. This sample has about 170,000 clones, with over 65% found just once. The sample taken for sequencing was peripheral blood. The receptors derive from a man between 60 and 75 years old with acute or convalescent COVID-19.

The rearrangement uses TRBV6-5 and TRBJ2-7; possibly TRBD2 for D (7 bases). With 4 bases removed from V and 7 bases from J, the gap between germline ends came to 20 bases. The CDR3 is 15 amino acids. Germline assignment: CDR1 MNHEY and CDR2 SVGAGI. The DNA for the CDR3 is TGTGCCAGCAGTTCCCGTCGAGGGGGGGCTGCGGAGCAGTACTTC. This sequence encodes CASSSRRGGAAEQYF.

V gene TRBV7-2 combines with J gene TRBJ2-1; 7 bases are shared with TRBD2. Germline V gene data show CDR1 as SGHTA and CDR2 as FQGNSA. V dropped 1 base and J dropped 2; count of bases not matched to a gene: 2. CDR3 size: 15 residues. The CDR3 loop reads CASSLVGGAYNEQFF. CDR3 nucleotide sequence: TGTGCCAGCAGCTTAGTGGGGGGGGCCTACAATGAGCAGTTCTTC.

The DNA of the CDR3 is TGTGCCAGCAGCTTAAAACCAGGACAAGAGACCCAGTACTTC. Translation gives CASSLKPGQETQYF. This chain connects TRBV7-2 to TRBJ2-5; D gene ambiguous. Trimming stripped 2 bases from V and 2 bases from J, with 9 bases between. Per germline, CDR1 SGHTA and CDR2 FQGNSA. This CDR3 is 14 amino acids long. Full variable domain (remainder filled in from reference TRBV7-2 and TRBJ2-5): GAGVSQSPSNKVTEKGKDVELRCDPISGHTALYWYRQSLGQGLEFLIYFQGNSAPDKSGLPSDRFSAERTGGSVSTLTIQRTQQEDSAVYLCASSLKPGQETQYFGPGTRLLVL.

This clone was seen only a few times. V and J are TRBV7-9 and TRBJ1-1, with D perhaps matching TRBD1 (6 bases). The CDR3 runs to 14 residues. Trimming removed 5 bases from V and 0 bases from J, with 10 bases in between. Germline CDR1 SEHNR, CDR2 FQNEAQ (reference sequence). The CDR3 DNA follows: TGTGCCAGCAGCAGAGACAGGATGAACACTGAAGCTTTCTTT. This codes for CASSRDRMNTEAFF.

In this sample, this clone turned up once. The rearrangement links TRBV10-3 to TRBJ2-3; D unresolved. The CDR3 is 14 amino acids. Trimming took 7 bases from V and 2 from J, leaving 13 bases between them. In germline, CDR1 is ENHRY, CDR2 SYGVKD. CDR3 sequence reads: CAIKTDTTTDTQYF. CDR3 DNA sequence: TGTGCCATCAAAACCGATACAACCACAGATACGCAGTATTTT.